The rows below give T cell receptor beta chains drawn from one sample of a study of T cells and Merkel cell carcinoma outcomes. Sequenced by immunoSEQ multiplex PCR; TCRdb stores in-frame clones only, minus some. The repertoire holds over a thousand clones, with about 91% as singletons. Sequenced input: tumor tissue from Merkel cell carcinoma. These receptors all come from a human donor with Merkel cell carcinoma. The CDR3 runs from the conserved cysteine through the conserved F or W. D genes are given only for firm matches. Expanded clones get a size class; other rows say once, few or many, or leave the size out.

j_call: TRBJ2-5
clone_size: .
d_call: TRBD1
v_call: TRBV5-1
cdr3_aa: CASSLAGQGQETQYF
cdr3_nt: TGCGCCAGCAGCTTGGCCGGACAGGGGCAAGAGACCCAGTACTTC

j_call: TRBJ2-1
clone_size: .
d_call: .
v_call: TRBV6-5
cdr3_aa: CASSYRLDNEQFF
cdr3_nt: TGTGCCAGCAGTTACCGACTAGACAATGAGCAGTTCTTC

j_call: TRBJ2-1
clone_size: .
d_call: TRBD2
v_call: TRBV5-8
cdr3_aa: CASSVFSGRFHNEQFF
cdr3_nt: TGTGCCAGCAGCGTTTTTAGCGGGAGATTCCACAATGAGCAGTTCTTC

j_call: TRBJ2-1
clone_size: .
d_call: .
v_call: TRBV7-9
cdr3_aa: CASSLSGPQFF
cdr3_nt: TGTGCCAGCAGCTTATCGGGACCTCAGTTCTTC

j_call: TRBJ2-5
clone_size: .
d_call: .
v_call: TRBV29-1
cdr3_aa: CSVESWVRDAEETQYF
cdr3_nt: TGCAGCGTTGAATCTTGGGTGAGGGACGCCGAAGAGACCCAGTACTTC

j_call: TRBJ2-1
clone_size: .
d_call: .
v_call: TRBV7-9
cdr3_aa: CASSSLGQTQDGGNEQFF
cdr3_nt: TGTGCCAGCAGCTCCCTTGGACAGACACAGGATGGAGGCAATGAGCAGTTCTTC

j_call: TRBJ2-5
clone_size: few
d_call: .
v_call: TRBV18
cdr3_aa: CASSPPGGAETQYF
cdr3_nt: TGTGCCAGCTCACCACCGGGGGGTGCAGAGACCCAGTACTTC

j_call: TRBJ1-3
clone_size: .
d_call: .
v_call: TRBV6-5
cdr3_aa: CATGGGNTIYF
cdr3_nt: TGTGCCACCGGGGGTGGAAACACCATATATTTT

j_call: TRBJ1-2
clone_size: .
d_call: TRBD1
v_call: TRBV19
cdr3_aa: CASRMGQGVEANYGYTF
cdr3_nt: TGTGCCAGTAGGATGGGACAGGGGGTCGAAGCTAACTATGGCTACACCTTC

j_call: TRBJ1-6
clone_size: .
d_call: .
v_call: TRBV10-3
cdr3_aa: CAIQSSYNSPLHF
cdr3_nt: TGTGCCATCCAGAGCTCCTATAATTCACCCCTCCACTTT

j_call: TRBJ2-3
clone_size: .
d_call: TRBD2
v_call: TRBV18
cdr3_aa: CASSRGLAGLDTQYF
cdr3_nt: TGTGCCAGCTCTCGAGGACTAGCGGGGTTAGATACGCAGTATTTT

j_call: TRBJ2-2
clone_size: .
d_call: TRBD2
v_call: TRBV9
cdr3_aa: CASSVAKAGANTGELFF
cdr3_nt: TGTGCCAGCAGCGTAGCTAAGGCGGGGGCGAACACCGGGGAGCTGTTTTTT

j_call: TRBJ2-1
clone_size: .
d_call: .
v_call: TRBV10-1
cdr3_aa: CASSESGPASSYNEQFF
cdr3_nt: TGCGCCAGCAGTGAGTCCGGTCCGGCCAGCTCCTACAATGAGCAGTTCTTC

j_call: TRBJ2-5
clone_size: .
d_call: .
v_call: TRBV12-5
cdr3_aa: CASGLVRDGRTGTDHETQYF
cdr3_nt: TGTGCTAGTGGTTTGGTTCGGGACGGCCGAACTGGGACGGACCATGAGACCCAGTACTTC

j_call: TRBJ2-7
clone_size: .
d_call: TRBD1
v_call: TRBV2
cdr3_aa: CASSPLGTGVLYEQYF
cdr3_nt: TGTGCCAGCAGCCCCTTGGGGACAGGAGTGCTATACGAGCAGTACTTC

j_call: TRBJ2-7
clone_size: .
d_call: TRBD2
v_call: TRBV5-1
cdr3_aa: CASSLGQREGNEQYF
cdr3_nt: TGCGCCAGCAGCTTGGGCCAGCGGGAGGGCAACGAGCAGTACTTC

j_call: TRBJ2-7
clone_size: .
d_call: .
v_call: TRBV7-6
cdr3_aa: CASSLVLGGDYEQYF
cdr3_nt: TGTGCCAGCAGCTTAGTGTTGGGTGGGGACTACGAGCAGTACTTC

j_call: TRBJ2-1
clone_size: .
d_call: .
v_call: TRBV7-9
cdr3_aa: CASSYLYNEQFF
cdr3_nt: TGTGCCAGCAGCTACCTTTACAATGAGCAGTTCTTC

j_call: TRBJ1-5
clone_size: .
d_call: .
v_call: TRBV18
cdr3_aa: CASSQGFASDQPQHF
cdr3_nt: TGTGCCAGCTCGCAGGGCTTCGCGAGCGATCAGCCCCAGCATTTT

j_call: TRBJ2-3
clone_size: .
d_call: TRBD2
v_call: TRBV18
cdr3_aa: CASSPQLAGPSSTDTQYF
cdr3_nt: TGTGCCAGCTCACCACAGCTAGCGGGACCTTCTAGCACAGATACGCAGTATTTT

j_call: TRBJ2-5
clone_size: .
d_call: TRBD1
v_call: TRBV5-1
cdr3_aa: CASSIGQGGTQYF
cdr3_nt: TGCGCCAGCAGCATAGGACAGGGGGGGACCCAGTACTTC

j_call: TRBJ1-2
clone_size: .
d_call: .
v_call: TRBV7-9
cdr3_aa: CASSLGNGYTF
cdr3_nt: TGTGCCAGCAGCTTAGGCAATGGCTACACCTTC

j_call: TRBJ2-7
clone_size: .
d_call: .
v_call: TRBV15
cdr3_aa: CATSSFDTTSSYEQYF
cdr3_nt: TGTGCCACCAGCAGCTTTGACACAACCAGCTCCTACGAGCAGTACTTC

j_call: TRBJ2-6
clone_size: .
d_call: .
v_call: TRBV27
cdr3_aa: CASSLQQTGANVLTF
cdr3_nt: TGTGCCAGCAGCCTACAGCAAACTGGGGCCAACGTCCTGACTTTC